This T cell receptor (beta chain) appears in the sequencing data of a study of shared clonotypes between healthy human individuals. Study results and caveats: Estimated richness was generally greater in naive than memory subsets.

Method: immunoSEQ multiplex PCR; TCRdb's copy keeps in-frame clones and lacks some. The sample contains over a million clones, more than 65% of which appear only once. A CD45RA-negative memory subset and a CD45RA+ naive subset were separated from the CD4+ cells. This CDR3 spans 13 amino acids. Germline V gene sequence: CDR1 ENHRY, CDR2 SYGVKD. Trimming left V 10 bases short and J 10 bases short, with 17 bases between. Points on this clone: The antigen is not known.

The V and J genes are TRBV10-3 and TRBJ1-6, with D perhaps TRBD1 (6 bases). This receptor was taken from a man between 18 and 29 years old in good health. The sample consisted of memory CD4+ T cells sorted from blood. As for subset: CD45RA-negative fraction. The CDR3 DNA follows: TGTGCCAGCAGCCAGGACAGTTGGTCACCCCTCCACTTT. Residues: CASSQDSWSPLHF.